This T cell receptor (beta chain) stems from a study of blood T cell repertoires in COVID-19. For the study at large: T cells, B-cell-depleted T cells, or PBMCs provided the cDNA or gDNA that served as material.

Original analysis: Estimated nucleated cell counts came from reference gene primer amplification. Produced via immunoSEQ multiplex PCR; TCRdb's table is partial and in-frame only. V, J and clone size reflect that table, while D and trimming were determined from the DNA. The table lists about 250,000 clones, 80% to 85% of them singletons. The TCR sequence derives from a person aged 65-85 years with COVID-19, enrolled during active disease. The sequencing input was peripheral blood.

The CDR3 loop is CASSLASSGGGGELFF. The CDR3 coding sequence is TGTGCCAGCAGCTTAGCATCTAGCGGGGGCGGCGGGGAGCTGTTTTTT. The chain employs TRBV7-8 and TRBJ2-2; 10 bases map to TRBD2. There are 16 residues in the CDR3. With V trimmed by 0 bases and J by 7 bases, 5 bases remained unmatched. Germline lookup yields CDR1 SGHVS and CDR2 FQNEAQ. Using reference TRBV7-8 and TRBJ2-2 for the parts outside the CDR3, the full variable domain is GAGVSQSPRYKVAKRGQDVALRCDPISGHVSLFWYQQALGQGPEFLTYFQNEAQLDKSGLPSDRFFAERPEGSVSTLKIQRTQQEDSAVYLCASSLASSGGGGELFFGEGSRLTVL.